This TCR beta chain derives from a study of cytomegalovirus exposure and HLA in healthy donors. With 60 Vbeta and 13 Jbeta primers, the PCR was carried out. Sequenced by immunoSEQ multiplex PCR; TCRdb stores in-frame clones only, minus some. The sample records roughly 120,000 clones, 73% being singletons. Trimming stripped 7 bases from V and 1 base from J, with 10 bases between. Germline loops: CDR1 SEHNR, CDR2 FQNEAQ (reference sequence). CDR3 length: 14 residues. The V and J genes are TRBV7-9 and TRBJ2-2; D may be TRBD1 (5 bases). The source of this sequence is a man in his forties or fifties in good health and CMV-seronegative. Specimen: PBMCs. The CDR3 is CASKPQGNTGELFF. The DNA of the CDR3 is TGTGCCAGCAAACCCCAGGGGAACACCGGGGAGCTGTTTTTT.